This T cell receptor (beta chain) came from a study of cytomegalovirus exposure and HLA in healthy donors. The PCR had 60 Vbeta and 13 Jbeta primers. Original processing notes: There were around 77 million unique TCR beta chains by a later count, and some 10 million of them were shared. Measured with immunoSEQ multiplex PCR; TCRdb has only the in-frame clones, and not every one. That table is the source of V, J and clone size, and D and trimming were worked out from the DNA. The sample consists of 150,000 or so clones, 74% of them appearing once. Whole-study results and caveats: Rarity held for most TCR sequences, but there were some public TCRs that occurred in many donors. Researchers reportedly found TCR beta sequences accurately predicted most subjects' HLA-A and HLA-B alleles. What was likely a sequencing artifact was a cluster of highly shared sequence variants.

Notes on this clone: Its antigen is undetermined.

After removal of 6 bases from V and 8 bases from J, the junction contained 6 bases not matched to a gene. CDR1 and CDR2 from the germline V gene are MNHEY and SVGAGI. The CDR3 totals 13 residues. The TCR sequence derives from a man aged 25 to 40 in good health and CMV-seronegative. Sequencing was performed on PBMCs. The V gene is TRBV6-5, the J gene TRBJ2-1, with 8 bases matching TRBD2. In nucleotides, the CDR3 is TGTGCCAGCAGAGCCTCCGGGGGGGATGAGCAGTTCTTC. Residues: CASRASGGDEQFF.